The entry that follows covers one TCR beta chain sequence. Germline CDR1 LGHNA, CDR2 YNFKEQ. With 0 bases removed from V and 0 bases from J, the gap between germline ends came to 15 bases. There are 17 residues in the CDR3. Participant-given clinical history determined each cohort assignment. The table came from immunoSEQ multiplex PCR; TCRdb's copy has only in-frame clones and leaves some out. The table records about 240,000 clones, about 83% of them present only once. The data originate from a study of blood T cell repertoires in COVID-19. Study at large: In each case, the material was cDNA or gDNA derived from T cells, B-cell-depleted T cells, or PBMCs.

This TCR came from a woman in her thirties or forties who had been exposed to COVID-19. The rearrangement joins TRBV4-2 to TRBJ2-7, with D possibly matching TRBD2 (7 bases). Sequencing was done on a sample of PBMCs or T cells enriched from blood (not recorded which). CDR3 sequence (DNA): TGTGCCAGCAGCCAAGATCAGGGGCGGGGGAGCTCCTACGAGCAGTACTTC. Translating it yields CASSQDQGRGSSYEQYF.